Below are 31 T cell receptor beta chains sequenced from a single sample in a study of T cells after posttransplantation cyclophosphamide. Clones were read by immunoSEQ multiplex PCR, and TCRdb kept only the in-frame ones, dropping some. In total the sample includes some 40,000 clones, none of them seen once. The sequenced material came from PBMCs. These receptor sequences come from a young man in good health and a related stem cell transplant donor.

The chain carries TRBV11-2 and TRBJ2-5; 11 nucleotides line up with TRBD2. V was pared by 5 bases and J by 5 bases, with 13 bases of the junction left unmatched. Germline CDR1 is SGHAT and CDR2 is FQNNGV. This CDR3 comprises 17 residues. The CDR3 spells CASSKGLLAGDRETQYF. CDR3 DNA: TGTGCCAGCAGCAAAGGGTTACTAGCGGGGGATAGGGAGACCCAGTACTTC.

V usage is TRBV7-2 and J usage is TRBJ2-5; 9 nucleotides agree with TRBD2. CDR3 length: 15 amino acids. Losses at the gene ends were 1 base for V and 7 bases for J; bases not matched to a gene: 7. Germline CDR1 SGHTA, CDR2 FQGNSA. This CDR3 is CASSLGPSGALTQYF. For the CDR3, the DNA is TGTGCCAGCAGCTTAGGGCCTAGCGGGGCCCTGACCCAGTACTTC.

This clone has ten or more counts. The J gene is TRBJ2-1, the V gene TRBV6-1; TRBD2 aligns across 8 bases. The V segment lost 5 bases and the J segment 8 bases; nucleotides outside the gene matches: 5. CDR3 length: 13 residues. CDR1 MNHNS and CDR2 SASEGT come from the germline V gene. The CDR3 DNA follows: TGTGCCAGCAGTTGGACTAGCAGGTATGAGCAGTTCTTC. Translating gives CASSWTSRYEQFF.

This chain connects TRBV7-8 to TRBJ2-5, with D unresolved. This CDR3 has 12 amino acids. V gave up 1 base and J gave up 5 bases, with 5 bases separating them. CDR1 is SGHVS, CDR2 FQNEAQ, per germline. The CDR3 DNA is TGTGCCAGCAGCTTAGTTTCTGAGACCCAGTACTTC. It yields the protein CASSLVSETQYF.

This clone showed up just a few times. The chain carries TRBV4-2 and TRBJ2-5; D gene ambiguous. CDR3 length equals 14 residues. CDR1 and CDR2 (germline): LGHNA, YNFKEQ. The V and J ends lost 0 bases and 1 base respectively, with 6 bases between them. CDR3 loop: CASSQDYGQETQYF. The CDR3 nucleotides are TGTGCCAGCAGCCAAGATTACGGCCAAGAGACCCAGTACTTC.

This clone was observed many times. The V and J genes are TRBV2 and TRBJ1-5; D might be TRBD1 (5 bases). Trimming pared 4 bases from V and 2 bases from J, leaving 15 bases between. CDR1 is SNHLY, CDR2 FYNNEI, per germline. The CDR3 extends over 16 amino acids. The CDR3 nucleotides are TGTGCCAGCAGTGGTGTGGCCCGAGGGGGCAATCAGCCCCAGCATTTT. It translates to CASSGVARGGNQPQHF.

V and J are TRBV7-2 and TRBJ2-5; 14 bases align to TRBD2. CDR1 is SGHTA, CDR2 FQGNSA, per germline. The CDR3 loop spans 16 amino acids. The trim removed 5 bases at V and 5 bases at J, leaving 7 bases unmatched. The CDR3 is CASSRGLAGGAETQYF. DNA of the CDR3: TGTGCCAGCAGCCGTGGACTAGCGGGGGGTGCCGAGACCCAGTACTTC. Full variable domain (outside the CDR3, taken from reference TRBV7-2 and TRBJ2-5): GAGVSQSPSNKVTEKGKDVELRCDPISGHTALYWYRQSLGQGLEFLIYFQGNSAPDKSGLPSDRFSAERTGGSVSTLTIQRTQQEDSAVYLCASSRGLAGGAETQYFGPGTRLLVL.

This clone was counted a few times. Written as DNA, the CDR3 is TGTGCCACCAGCAGAGGAGGGACAAACTCCTATGGCTACACCTTC. It is translated as CATSRGGTNSYGYTF. The J gene is TRBJ1-2, the V gene TRBV15; D perhaps matches TRBD1 (6 bases). The CDR3 has 15 amino acids. The V end lost 1 base, the J end lost 4 bases, and 13 bases lay between the germline ends. Germline V gene sequence: CDR1 LNHNV, CDR2 YYDKDF (reference sequence). The complete variable domain, with remaining parts taken from reference TRBV15 and TRBJ1-2, reads DAMVIQNPRYQVTQFGKPVTLSCSQTLNHNVMYWYQQKSSQAPKLLFHYYDKDFNNEADTPDNFQSRRPNTSFCFLDIRSPGLGDTAMYLCATSRGGTNSYGYTFGSGTRLTVV.

The sample holds many counts of this clone. V is TRBV10-3 and J is TRBJ2-5, with 9 positions matching TRBD2. The germline V gene encodes CDR1 ENHRY and CDR2 SYGVKD. The CDR3 is made up of 13 amino acids. V lost 6 bases and J lost 5; bases outside the gene matches: 4. CDR3 sequence (DNA): TGTGCCATCAGCCGGCTAGCGGGGGAGACCCAGTACTTC. This encodes CAISRLAGETQYF.

This clone was seen repeatedly, ten times or more. The rearrangement links TRBV6-5 to TRBJ1-1; possibly TRBD1 for D (5 bases). Germline assignment: CDR1 MNHEY and CDR2 SVGAGI. The CDR3 consists of 14 residues. The ends were cut back, 2 bases at V and 3 bases at J, with 10 bases in the middle. CDR3 in DNA: TGTGCCAGCAGTTACGGGGGACTAGACACTGAAGCTTTCTTT. This gives the protein CASSYGGLDTEAFF.

This clone was picked up many times. The chain combines TRBV5-1 with TRBJ2-7, with D maybe TRBD2 (5 bases). Germline V CDR1 and CDR2: SGHRS, YFSETQ. V was shortened by 4 bases and J by 2 bases, with 25 bases between the two germline ends. CDR3 length: 18 residues. Here the CDR3 reads CASSRGPDVVSGTYEQYF. DNA of the CDR3: TGCGCCAGCAGCCGGGGTCCCGATGTTGTCAGCGGTACCTACGAGCAGTACTTC.

The chain carries TRBV7-2 and TRBJ1-2; D unclear. V was pared by 1 base and J by 4 bases, with 16 bases between. In germline, CDR1 is SGHTA, CDR2 FQGNSA. The CDR3 totals 16 residues. The CDR3 sequence: CASSLVWLKRTYGYTF. The CDR3 DNA reads TGTGCCAGCAGCTTAGTTTGGCTCAAGCGGACCTATGGCTACACCTTC.

This clone has a count of ten or more. V and J are TRBV6-2 or TRBV6-3 and TRBJ1-6; D might be TRBD1 (5 bases). This CDR3 has 13 amino acids. From germline, CDR1 is MNHEY and CDR2 SVGEGT. Trimming pared 11 bases from V and 10 bases from J, leaving 18 bases between. The CDR3 coding sequence is TGTGCCGTAGCACAGGCCCCTAGGTCACCCCTCCACTTT. Protein product: CAVAQAPRSPLHF.

This clone was seen ten or more times. CDR3 region: CASSLGPSTDTQYF. CDR3 nucleotides: TGTGCCAGCAGCTTAGGGCCGAGCACAGATACGCAGTATTTT. This chain joins TRBV7-2 and TRBJ2-3; D is uncertain. The CDR3 totals 14 residues. The germline V and J ends were trimmed by 1 base and 0 bases, with 5 bases remaining between them. The germline gives CDR1 SGHTA, CDR2 FQGNSA. Using reference TRBV7-2 and TRBJ2-3 for the parts outside the CDR3, the full variable domain is GAGVSQSPSNKVTEKGKDVELRCDPISGHTALYWYRQSLGQGLEFLIYFQGNSAPDKSGLPSDRFSAERTGGSVSTLTIQRTQQEDSAVYLCASSLGPSTDTQYFGPGTRLTVL.

This clone was found many times. This chain links TRBV9 with TRBJ2-5, with D tentatively TRBD2 (6 bases). V lost 1 base, J lost 3 bases, and 13 bases lay in between. This CDR3 has 15 residues. The germline V gene has CDR1 SGDLS and CDR2 YYNGEE. Here the CDR3 reads CASSVRGDQKETQYF. CDR3 nucleotides: TGTGCCAGCAGCGTACGCGGGGACCAAAAAGAGACCCAGTACTTC. The entire variable domain, with the rest obtained from reference TRBV9 and TRBJ2-5, is as follows: DSGVTQTPKHLITATGQRVTLRCSPRSGDLSVYWYQQSLDQGLQFLIQYYNGEERAKGNILERFSAQQFPDLHSELNLSSLELGDSALYFCASSVRGDQKETQYFGPGTRLLVL.

This clone was found many times. This chain links TRBV9 with TRBJ1-1; D perhaps matches TRBD1 (6 bases). The germline CDR1 and CDR2 sequences are SGDLS and YYNGEE. The CDR3 sequence is 15 residues long. Between the trimmed V and J ends, which lost 4 bases and 3 bases, there was a span of 16 bases. The CDR3 DNA reads TGTGCCAGCAGCCCACGAGGGGGGGTGGACACTGAAGCTTTCTTT. Its protein is CASSPRGGVDTEAFF.

This clone was seen many times. The rearrangement joins TRBV6-6 to TRBJ1-1; D might be TRBD1 (5 bases). Germline V CDR1 and CDR2: MNHNY, SVGAGI (reference sequence). V was cut by 7 bases and J by 2 bases, with 14 bases left in between. This CDR3 contains 14 residues. The CDR3 nucleotides are TGTGCCAGCACCACCCAGGGAACCAACACTGAAGCTTTCTTT. It is translated as CASTTQGTNTEAFF.

This clone was recorded many times. The chain joins TRBV18 to TRBJ1-4; D might be TRBD1 (6 bases). From germline, CDR1 is KGHSH and CDR2 LQKENI. Trimming stripped 3 bases from V and 0 bases from J, with 11 bases between. This CDR3 is 16 amino acids long. Here the CDR3 DNA reads TGTGCCAGCTCACCCCGGGACACTTCAACTAATGAAAAACTGTTTTTT. Amino acids: CASSPRDTSTNEKLFF.

This clone was counted many times. The rearrangement links TRBV7-9 to TRBJ2-5; 8 bases are a match to TRBD2. The V and J ends lost 5 bases and 6 bases, in that order; junction bases with no gene match: 11. Germline CDR1 SEHNR, CDR2 FQNEAQ (reference sequence). The CDR3 has 15 residues. The CDR3 region has the DNA TGTGCCAGCAGCCTAAATAGCGGGGTGGGAAAGACCCAGTACTTC. Encoded protein: CASSLNSGVGKTQYF. The full variable domain, its missing parts supplied by reference TRBV7-9 and TRBJ2-5, is DTGVSQNPRHKITKRGQNVTFRCDPISEHNRLYWYRQTLGQGPEFLTYFQNEAQLEKSRLLSDRFSAERPKGSFSTLEIQRTEQGDSAMYLCASSLNSGVGKTQYFGPGTRLLVL.

This clone has just a few counts. V usage is TRBV5-1 and J usage is TRBJ2-3, with a weak D call TRBD2 (6 bases). V was cut by 1 base and J by 0 bases, with 9 bases left in between. The CDR3 has 15 residues. Germline loops: CDR1 SGHRS, CDR2 YFSETQ. The chain's CDR3 is CASSLNRGSTDTQYF. In nucleotides, the CDR3 is TGCGCCAGCAGCTTGAACCGGGGGAGCACAGATACGCAGTATTTT. The full variable domain, its missing parts supplied by reference TRBV5-1 and TRBJ2-3, is KAGVTQTPRYLIKTRGQQVTLSCSPISGHRSVSWYQQTPGQGLQFLFEYFSETQRNKGNFPGRFSGRQFSNSRSEMNVSTLELGDSALYLCASSLNRGSTDTQYFGPGTRLTVL.

Ten or more counts support this clone. The CDR3: CASSLGTLPDTQYF. CDR3 sequence (DNA): TGTGCCAGCAGCTTGGGGACTCTTCCAGATACGCAGTATTTT. This chain connects TRBV5-4 to TRBJ2-3; weak D call: TRBD2 (5 bases). V lost 0 bases, J lost 4 bases, and 9 bases lay in between. The germline gives CDR1 SGHNT, CDR2 YYREEE (reference sequence). The CDR3 has 14 residues. The entire variable domain, with the rest obtained from reference TRBV5-4 and TRBJ2-3, is as follows: ETGVTQSPTHLIKTRGQQVTLRCSSQSGHNTVSWYQQALGQGPQFIFQYYREEENGRGNFPPRFSGLQFPNYSSELNVNALELDDSALYLCASSLGTLPDTQYFGPGTRLTVL.

This chain connects TRBV28 to TRBJ2-5; 10 bases map to TRBD1. CDR1 and CDR2 (germline): MDHEN, SYDVKM. This CDR3 has 16 amino acids. Germline trimming cut 8 bases from V and 2 bases from J; bases unmatched to any gene: 11. For the CDR3, the DNA is TGTGCCAGCTCGCCCACCGGGACAGGGGTGCAAGAGACCCAGTACTTC. Translated: CASSPTGTGVQETQYF.

Many counts were recorded for this clone. This rearrangement joins TRBV24-1 to TRBJ2-2; possible D gene TRBD2, 5 bases. This CDR3 region has 14 residues. Germline CDR1 is KGHDR and CDR2 is SFDVKD. V lost 8 bases and J lost 1, with 10 bases in between. The chain's CDR3 is CATTGAGNTGELFF. CDR3 nucleotides: TGTGCCACCACCGGTGCGGGGAACACCGGGGAGCTGTTTTTT.

This clone was detected a few times. The rearrangement joins TRBV6-5 to TRBJ1-2, with unresolved D. V lost 10 bases and J 5 bases, leaving 17 bases between the germline ends. This CDR3 has 13 residues. CDR1 is MNHEY, CDR2 SVGAGI, per germline. The CDR3 bases are TGTGCCACCCGGACTGGGGTCCTATATGGCTACACCTTC. Amino acid sequence: CATRTGVLYGYTF.

This clone was counted ten times or more. The rearrangement links TRBV6-5 to TRBJ1-2; no clear D gene. The ends were cut back, 5 bases at V and 3 bases at J, with 13 bases in the middle. The V gene's germline CDR1 is MNHEY and CDR2 SVGAGI. CDR3 length equals 14 residues. The DNA for the CDR3 is TGTGCCAGCAGTCCTTTTGAGGACTACTATGGCTACACCTTC. Protein sequence: CASSPFEDYYGYTF.

There are a few counts of this clone. The rearrangement uses TRBV5-5 and TRBJ2-7; 12 bases are shared with TRBD1. With V trimmed by 3 bases and J by 4 bases, 5 bases remained unmatched. Germline values: CDR1 SGHKS, CDR2 YYEKEE (reference sequence). The CDR3 covers 15 residues. The CDR3, as DNA: TGTGCCAGCAGCTACCGGGACAGGGGGCTTTACGAGCAGTACTTC. Amino acid sequence: CASSYRDRGLYEQYF.

This chain uses TRBV19 with TRBJ2-5; 8 bases are a match to TRBD1. CDR3 size: 15 residues. From germline, CDR1 is LNHDA and CDR2 SQIVND (reference sequence). Trimming took 5 bases from V and 3 from J; bases not matched to a gene: 8. DNA of the CDR3: TGTGCCAGTAGTGCGGCCGGGACAGGAAAAGAGACCCAGTACTTC. This sequence encodes CASSAAGTGKETQYF.

Many counts were recorded for this clone. The CDR3 region is CASSPSGGRYNEQFF. The CDR3 DNA reads as TGTGCCAGCAGTCCTAGCGGGGGGCGCTACAATGAGCAGTTCTTC. The gene calls are TRBV2 and TRBJ2-1, with TRBD2 matching over 11 bases. Trimming at V came to 5 bases and at J to 3 bases, leaving 3 bases not matched to a gene. This CDR3 is 15 amino acids long. Germline V gene lookup returns CDR1 SNHLY and CDR2 FYNNEI.

This clone was detected many times. The V and J genes are TRBV6-1 and TRBJ2-7; 11 bases map to TRBD2. The CDR3 sequence is 14 residues long. V was clipped by 4 bases and J by 3 bases; unmatched bases: 2. Germline CDR1 MNHNS, CDR2 SASEGT. The CDR3 region is CASSVGLAVYEQYF. The CDR3 coding sequence is TGTGCCAGCAGTGTGGGACTAGCGGTCTACGAGCAGTACTTC.

This clone was detected ten times or more. The chain uses TRBV6-1 and TRBJ2-7; either TRBD1 or TRBD2 may supply D (5 bases each). Trimming removed 6 bases from V and 3 bases from J, with 15 bases in between. The CDR3 is made up of 14 amino acids. Germline CDR1 is MNHNS and CDR2 is SASEGT. In DNA, the CDR3 is TGTGCCAGCAGCATTACTCCAGGGAGCTACGAGCAGTACTTC. Translated, it gives CASSITPGSYEQYF.

CDR3 nucleotides: TGTGCCAGCAGCGCCGTCGCTAGCGGGGGCTACAATGAGCAGTTCTTC. Amino acids: CASSAVASGGYNEQFF. J is TRBJ2-1 and V is TRBV9; 10 nucleotides align to TRBD2. The CDR3 loop spans 16 amino acids. V shed 3 bases, J shed 3 bases, and the junction held 6 bases outside the gene matches. CDR1 and CDR2 (germline): SGDLS, YYNGEE.